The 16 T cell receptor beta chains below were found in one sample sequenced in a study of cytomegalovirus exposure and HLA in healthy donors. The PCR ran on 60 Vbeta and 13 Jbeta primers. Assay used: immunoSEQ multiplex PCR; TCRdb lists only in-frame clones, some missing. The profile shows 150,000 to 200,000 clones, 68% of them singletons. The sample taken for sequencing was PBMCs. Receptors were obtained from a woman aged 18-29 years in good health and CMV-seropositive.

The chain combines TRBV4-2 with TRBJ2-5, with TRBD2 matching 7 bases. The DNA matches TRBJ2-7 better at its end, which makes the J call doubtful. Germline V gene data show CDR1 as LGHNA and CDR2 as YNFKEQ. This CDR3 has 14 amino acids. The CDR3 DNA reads TGTGCCAGCAGCTCTCCTAGCGGTGTGTACGAGCAGTACTTC. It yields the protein CASSSPSGVYEQYF.

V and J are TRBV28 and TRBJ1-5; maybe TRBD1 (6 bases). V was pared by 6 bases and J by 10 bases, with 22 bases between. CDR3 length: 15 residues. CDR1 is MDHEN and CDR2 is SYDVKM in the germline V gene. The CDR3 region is CASRFSWTDISPQHF. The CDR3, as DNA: TGTGCCAGCAGATTCTCGTGGACAGACATCAGCCCCCAGCATTTT.

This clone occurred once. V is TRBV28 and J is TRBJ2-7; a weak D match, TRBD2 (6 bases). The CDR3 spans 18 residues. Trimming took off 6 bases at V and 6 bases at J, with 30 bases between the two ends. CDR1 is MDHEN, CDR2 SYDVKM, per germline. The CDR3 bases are TGTGCCAGCAGCTCCTCGCACCGTTGGGGGGTAGTCTCGGCCGAGCAGTACTTC. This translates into CASSSSHRWGVVSAEQYF.

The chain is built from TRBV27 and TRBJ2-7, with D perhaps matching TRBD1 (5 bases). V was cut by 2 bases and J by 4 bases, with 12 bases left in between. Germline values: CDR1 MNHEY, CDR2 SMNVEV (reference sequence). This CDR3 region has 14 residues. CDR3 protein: CASSLRGRAYEQYF. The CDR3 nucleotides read TGTGCCAGCAGTTTAAGGGGCAGGGCGTACGAGCAGTACTTC.

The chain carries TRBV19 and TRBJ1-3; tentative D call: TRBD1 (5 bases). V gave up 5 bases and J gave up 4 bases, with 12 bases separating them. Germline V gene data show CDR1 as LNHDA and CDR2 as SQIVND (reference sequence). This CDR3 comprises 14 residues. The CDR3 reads CASSVRAMGNTIYF. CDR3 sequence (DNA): TGTGCCAGTAGTGTCAGGGCGATGGGAAACACCATATATTTT. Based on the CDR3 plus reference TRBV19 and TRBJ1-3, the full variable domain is DGGITQSPKYLFRKEGQNVTLSCEQNLNHDAMYWYRQDPGQGLRLIYYSQIVNDFQKGDIAEGYSVSREKKESFPLTVTSAQKNPTAFYLCASSVRAMGNTIYFGEGSWLTVV.

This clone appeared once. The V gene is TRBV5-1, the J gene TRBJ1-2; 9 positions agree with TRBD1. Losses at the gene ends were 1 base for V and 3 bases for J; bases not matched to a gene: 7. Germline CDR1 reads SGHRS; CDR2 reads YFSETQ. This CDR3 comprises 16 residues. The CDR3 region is CASSLSGTGIDYGYTF. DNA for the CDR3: TGCGCCAGCAGCTTGTCCGGGACAGGGATCGACTATGGCTACACCTTC.

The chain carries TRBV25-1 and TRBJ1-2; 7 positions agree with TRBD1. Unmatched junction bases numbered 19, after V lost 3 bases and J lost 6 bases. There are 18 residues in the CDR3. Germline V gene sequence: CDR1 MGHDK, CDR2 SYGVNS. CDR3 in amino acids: CASSDSPGQTMYRNGYTF. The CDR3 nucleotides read TGTGCCAGCAGTGATTCACCGGGACAGACTATGTATCGTAATGGCTACACCTTC.

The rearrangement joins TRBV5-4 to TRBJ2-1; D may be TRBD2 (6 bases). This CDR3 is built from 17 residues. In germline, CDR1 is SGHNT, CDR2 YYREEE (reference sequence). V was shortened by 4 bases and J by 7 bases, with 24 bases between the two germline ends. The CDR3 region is CASSPGPAGSLGNEQFF. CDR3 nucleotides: TGTGCCAGCAGCCCGGGTCCAGCGGGTAGCTTGGGGAATGAGCAGTTCTTC.

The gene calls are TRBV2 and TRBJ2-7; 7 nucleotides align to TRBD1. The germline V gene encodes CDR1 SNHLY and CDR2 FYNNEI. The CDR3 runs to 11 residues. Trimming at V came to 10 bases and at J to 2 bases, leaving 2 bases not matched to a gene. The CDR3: CAMGQTYEQYF. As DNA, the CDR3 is TGTGCCATGGGACAGACCTACGAGCAGTACTTC.

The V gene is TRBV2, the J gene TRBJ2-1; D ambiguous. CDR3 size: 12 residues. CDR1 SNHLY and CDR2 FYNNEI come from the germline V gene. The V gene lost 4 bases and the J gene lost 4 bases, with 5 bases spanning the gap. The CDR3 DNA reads TGTGCCAGCAGTGCGGGTTACAATGAGCAGTTCTTC. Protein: CASSAGYNEQFF.

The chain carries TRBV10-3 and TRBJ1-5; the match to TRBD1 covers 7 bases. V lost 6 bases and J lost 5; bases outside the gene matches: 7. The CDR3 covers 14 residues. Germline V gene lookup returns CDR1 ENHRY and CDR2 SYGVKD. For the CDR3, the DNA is TGTGCCATCAGCATGACAGGGTTAGATCAGCCCCAGCATTTT. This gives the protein CAISMTGLDQPQHF.

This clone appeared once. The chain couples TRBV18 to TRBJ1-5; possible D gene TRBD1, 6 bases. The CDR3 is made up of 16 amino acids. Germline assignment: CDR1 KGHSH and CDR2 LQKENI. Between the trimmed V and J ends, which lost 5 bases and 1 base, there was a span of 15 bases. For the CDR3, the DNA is TGTGCCAGCTCAGGACCCAGGGGAGAGAGCAATCAGCCCCAGCATTTT. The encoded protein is CASSGPRGESNQPQHF.

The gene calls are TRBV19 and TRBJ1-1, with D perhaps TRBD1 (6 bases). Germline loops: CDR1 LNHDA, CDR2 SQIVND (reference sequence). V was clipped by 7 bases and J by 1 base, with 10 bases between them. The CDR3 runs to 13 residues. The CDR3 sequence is CASTPTGNTEAFF. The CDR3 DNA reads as TGTGCCAGTACCCCGACAGGGAACACTGAAGCTTTCTTT.

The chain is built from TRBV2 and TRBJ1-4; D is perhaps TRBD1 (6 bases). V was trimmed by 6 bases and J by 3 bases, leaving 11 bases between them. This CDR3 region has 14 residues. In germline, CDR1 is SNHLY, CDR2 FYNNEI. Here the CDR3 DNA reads TGTGCCAGCAGAAGAGGACAGTCTAATGAAAAACTGTTTTTT. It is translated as CASRRGQSNEKLFF.

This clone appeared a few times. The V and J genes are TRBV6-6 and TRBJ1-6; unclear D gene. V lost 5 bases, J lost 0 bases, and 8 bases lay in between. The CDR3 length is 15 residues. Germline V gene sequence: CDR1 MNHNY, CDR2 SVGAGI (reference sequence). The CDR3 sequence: CASSDKSSYNSPLHF. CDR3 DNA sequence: TGTGCCAGCAGTGACAAGAGCTCCTATAATTCACCCCTCCACTTT.

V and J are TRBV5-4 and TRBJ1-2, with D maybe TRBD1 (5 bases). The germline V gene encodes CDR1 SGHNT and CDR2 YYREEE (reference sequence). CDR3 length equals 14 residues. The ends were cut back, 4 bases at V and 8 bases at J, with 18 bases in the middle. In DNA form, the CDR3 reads TGTGCCAGCAGCCCAGAAAGGCGGGGGATCGGCTACACCTTC. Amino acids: CASSPERRGIGYTF.